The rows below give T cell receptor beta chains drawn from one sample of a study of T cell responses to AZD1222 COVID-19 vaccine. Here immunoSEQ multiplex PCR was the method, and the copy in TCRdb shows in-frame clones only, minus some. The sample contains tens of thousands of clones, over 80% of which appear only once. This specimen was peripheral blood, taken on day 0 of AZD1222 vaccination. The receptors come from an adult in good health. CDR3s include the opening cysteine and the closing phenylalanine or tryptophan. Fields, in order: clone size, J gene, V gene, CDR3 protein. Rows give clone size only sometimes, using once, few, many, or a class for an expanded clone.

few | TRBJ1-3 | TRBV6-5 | CATLVGFGGNTIYF
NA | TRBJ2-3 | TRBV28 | CASSLSGWIAGAPTDTQYF
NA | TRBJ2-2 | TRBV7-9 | CASSAASGANTGELFF
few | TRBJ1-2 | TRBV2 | CASSEGRDRGGYTF
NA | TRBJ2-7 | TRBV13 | CASSDRTYEQYF
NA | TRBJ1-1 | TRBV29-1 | CSVEDLQSTEAFF
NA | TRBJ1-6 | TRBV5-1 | CASSGESSYNSPLHF
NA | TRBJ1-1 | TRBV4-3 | CASSQDRTGGNTEAFF
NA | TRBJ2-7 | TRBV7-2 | CASSLDRKGYYEQYF
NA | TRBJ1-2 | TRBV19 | CASIPGTGSPYGYTF
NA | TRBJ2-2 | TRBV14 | CASSQELAGGPLTGELFF
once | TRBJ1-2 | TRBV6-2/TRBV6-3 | CASSPATHDYGYTF
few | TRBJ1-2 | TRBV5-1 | CASSLDSYGYTF
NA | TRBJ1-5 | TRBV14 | CASSQERDQPQHF
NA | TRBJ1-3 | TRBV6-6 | CASSEGKYGNTIYF
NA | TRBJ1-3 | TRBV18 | CASSPRGVTGSGNTIYF
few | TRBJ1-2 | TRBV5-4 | CASSFVTGDYGYTF
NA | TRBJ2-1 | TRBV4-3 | CASSQYPPGQGALATYNEQFF
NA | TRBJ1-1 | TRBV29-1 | CSSRSVENTEAFF
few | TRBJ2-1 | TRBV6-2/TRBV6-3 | CASSYRASGGARDEQFF
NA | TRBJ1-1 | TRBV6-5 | CASSRTGRSTEAFF
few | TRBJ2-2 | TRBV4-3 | CASSQEVNFFSGELFF
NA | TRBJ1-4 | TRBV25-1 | CASSDGFERGNEKLFF
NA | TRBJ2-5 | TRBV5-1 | CASSLGRRTQETQYF
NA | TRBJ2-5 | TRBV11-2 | CASSTGLAGGETQYF
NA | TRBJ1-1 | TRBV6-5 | CASSYSIGTTTEAFF
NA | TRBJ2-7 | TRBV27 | CASSEGTTYEQYF
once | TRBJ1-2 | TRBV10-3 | CAISESLGTANGYTF
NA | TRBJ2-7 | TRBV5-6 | CASSLVAAKSSYEQYF
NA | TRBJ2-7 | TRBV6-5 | CASSYRASYEQYF
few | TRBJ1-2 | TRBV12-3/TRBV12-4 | CARRGDNYGYTF
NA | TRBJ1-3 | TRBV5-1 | CASSLAEVSGNTIYF
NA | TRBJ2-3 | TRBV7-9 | CASSLGQPSTDTQYF
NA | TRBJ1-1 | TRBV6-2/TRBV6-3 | CASSEQGGNTEAFF
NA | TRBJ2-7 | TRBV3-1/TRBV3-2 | CASSHRGGSYEQYF
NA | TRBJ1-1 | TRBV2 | CASSERVGTGNTEAFF
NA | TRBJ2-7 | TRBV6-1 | CASSEARLHEQYF
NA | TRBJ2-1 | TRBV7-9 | CASRGPGRGGLYEQFF
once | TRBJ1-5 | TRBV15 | CATSSDTGGGQPQHF
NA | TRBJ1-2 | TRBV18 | CASSPNRGPLNYGYTF